The T cell receptor beta chain under discussion was sequenced for a study of T cells after yellow fever vaccination. Study-wide points: Faster peaking, at day 5 versus 15, marked a secondary response that was weaker.

This clonotype occurred a few times. No antigen is known for it. Per germline, CDR1 DFQATT and CDR2 SNEGSKA (reference sequence). The CDR3 is 13 amino acids. V was pared by 3 bases and J by 2 bases, with 11 bases between. For TCR, cDNA came from 5'RACE template switching, which added a universal primer site and UMIs. Using its own MiXCR run on the 5' RACE reads, TCRdb lists one record per CDR3 protein. The table lists about 170,000 distinct CDR3 sequences, about 11% of them singletons. The chain is built from TRBV20-1 and TRBJ2-7, with D maybe TRBD2 (6 bases). The sequence was collected from a man in his late teens or twenties who received the YFV17D yellow fever vaccine. Sequencing used CD8+ T cells sorted from PBMCs, obtained 15 days after the yellow fever booster vaccination. CDR3 DNA: TGCAGTGCTAGTTTCGGGGAGGCCTACGAGCAGTACTTC. Protein sequence: CSASFGEAYEQYF.